A single sample gave rise to the 22 T cell receptor beta chains below, sequenced in a study of CD8 T cells in Susac syndrome. The RNA, 0.5 to 1 ug, was put through reverse transcription using random hexamers. One entry per CDR3 protein, called by TCRdb with MiXCR from the immunoSEQ multiplex PCR reads. Counted here are around 200,000 distinct CDR3 sequences, about 95% occurring once; the ten biggest clones make up about 0.15%. Sequencing was done on a sample of CD8+ T cells from PBMCs. The receptors stem from a human donor with Susac syndrome.

The chain combines TRBV20-1 with TRBJ2-6; D remains ambiguous. V shed 4 bases and J shed 0 bases, with 10 bases lying between them. Germline V gene data show CDR1 as DFQATT and CDR2 as SNEGSKA (reference sequence). The CDR3 runs to 15 residues. The CDR3 nucleotides read TGCAGTGCTATAAGGGATAGCTCTGGGGCCAACGTCCTGACTTTC. It yields the protein CSAIRDSSGANVLTF.

The rearrangement joins TRBV9 to TRBJ2-5; TRBD2 aligns across 7 bases. The CDR3 totals 15 residues. Germline V gene data show CDR1 as SGDLS and CDR2 as YYNGEE. With V trimmed by 0 bases and J by 1 base, 3 bases remained unmatched. CDR3 sequence: CASSVEGGSQETQYF. The CDR3 DNA follows: TGTGCCAGCAGCGTAGAGGGAGGGAGCCAAGAGACCCAGTACTTC.

The J gene is TRBJ2-2, the V gene TRBV5-1; 7 bases are a match to TRBD2. V was clipped by 2 bases and J by 2 bases; unmatched bases: 9. CDR1 and CDR2 from the germline V gene are SGHRS and YFSETQ. This CDR3 spans 17 amino acids. The CDR3 here is CASSFMVLAENTGELFF. The CDR3 DNA reads TGCGCCAGCAGCTTCATGGTCCTAGCGGAAAACACCGGGGAGCTGTTTTTT.

The CDR3, as DNA: TGTGCCACCAGTGATCCGGCGGTCGGGGGCAATCAGCCCCAGCATTTT. Translation: CATSDPAVGGNQPQHF. The V call is TRBV24-1, the J call TRBJ1-5, with no clear D. The germline V gene has CDR1 KGHDR and CDR2 SFDVKD. V lost 3 bases and J 2 bases, leaving 13 bases between the germline ends. This CDR3 comprises 16 residues.

V and J are TRBV11-2 and TRBJ2-1, with 8 bases that match TRBD2. Germline V lookup: CDR1 SGHAT, CDR2 FQNNGV. The CDR3 covers 16 residues. Germline trimming cut 5 bases from V and 4 bases from J; bases unmatched to any gene: 10. The CDR3 sequence: CASSPNPAGAYNEQFF. The CDR3 region has the DNA TGTGCCAGCAGCCCAAACCCAGCGGGGGCTTACAATGAGCAGTTCTTC.

The V call is TRBV27, the J call TRBJ2-1; maybe TRBD2 (6 bases). V dropped 2 bases and J dropped 4 bases, with 15 bases sitting between them. The germline gives CDR1 MNHEY, CDR2 SMNVEV (reference sequence). The CDR3 loop spans 16 amino acids. The CDR3 DNA sequence: TGTGCCAGCAGTTTAACCCCGGGAGTAGGGTACAATGAGCAGTTCTTC. Translated, it gives CASSLTPGVGYNEQFF.

The chain recombines TRBV4-1 with TRBJ1-1, with D possibly TRBD1 on 5 matching bases. Trimming pared 1 base from V and 6 bases from J, leaving 12 bases between. CDR3 length: 14 amino acids. Germline loops: CDR1 MGHRA, CDR2 YSYEKL. DNA for the CDR3: TGCGCCAGCAGCCAAGGGTGGGGGTCCTCTGAAGCTTTCTTT. As protein: CASSQGWGSSEAFF.

The CDR3 coding sequence is TGTGCCAGCAGTGATGTAGCGGGATCAGATACGCAGTATTTT. It translates to CASSDVAGSDTQYF. This sequence joins TRBV2 and TRBJ2-3; 8 nucleotides line up with TRBD2. The CDR3 has 14 residues. Germline lookup yields CDR1 SNHLY and CDR2 FYNNEI. Losses at the gene ends were 3 bases for V and 4 bases for J; bases not matched to a gene: 3.

V usage is TRBV6-1 and J usage is TRBJ1-2; D not certain. CDR3 length: 15 amino acids. V lost 5 bases and J 4 bases, leaving 17 bases between the germline ends. The germline gives CDR1 MNHNS, CDR2 SASEGT. CDR3 DNA sequence: TGTGCCAGCAGTCAAGAGGGCTGGAGGACCTATGGCTACACCTTC. This gives the protein CASSQEGWRTYGYTF.

The V gene is TRBV2, the J gene TRBJ2-1; 13 nucleotides agree with TRBD2. The V gene end was trimmed by 5 bases and the J gene end by 7 bases; junction bases not matched to a gene: 5. Germline V gene lookup returns CDR1 SNHLY and CDR2 FYNNEI. The CDR3 consists of 15 residues. DNA of the CDR3: TGTGCCAGCAGTTATGGACTAGCGGGAGTAAATGAGCAGTTCTTC. Amino acids: CASSYGLAGVNEQFF. Full variable domain (missing parts from reference TRBV2 and TRBJ2-1): EPEVTQTPSHQVTQMGQEVILRCVPISNHLYFYWYRQILGQKVEFLVSFYNNEISEKSEIFDDQFSVERPDGSNFTLKIRSTKLEDSAMYFCASSYGLAGVNEQFFGPGTRLTVL.

The chain employs TRBV5-1 and TRBJ2-1; TRBD2 matches 14 bases. In germline, CDR1 is SGHRS, CDR2 YFSETQ. V lost 3 bases to trimming and J lost 8 bases; unmatched junction nucleotides: 7. CDR3 length: 16 residues. The CDR3 DNA follows: TGCGCCAGCAGCTCCGGGACTAGCGGGAGTCGGGATGAGCAGTTCTTC. As protein: CASSSGTSGSRDEQFF.

The V and J genes are TRBV5-1 and TRBJ2-6; 8 nucleotides line up with TRBD1. CDR1 is SGHRS, CDR2 YFSETQ, per germline. The CDR3 contains 19 residues. The trim removed 0 bases at V and 0 bases at J, leaving 8 bases unmatched. CDR3 DNA: TGCGCCAGCAGCTTGGTCTCTGGACAGGGCGTCTCTGGGGCCAACGTCCTGACTTTC. Translation: CASSLVSGQGVSGANVLTF.

This clonotype was detected only once. The chain combines TRBV18 with TRBJ2-1, with 9 nucleotides matching TRBD1. The CDR3 totals 15 residues. The ends lost 6 bases at V and 4 bases at J; junction bases unmatched: 7. CDR1 is KGHSH and CDR2 is LQKENI in the germline V gene. Here the CDR3 DNA reads TGTGCCAGCTCGACAGGGGGTGCTTCTTACAATGAGCAGTTCTTC. Translation gives CASSTGGASYNEQFF.

The rearrangement links TRBV5-4 to TRBJ2-1; D may be TRBD2 (8 bases). CDR1 SGHNT and CDR2 YYREEE come from the germline V gene (reference sequence). The length of the CDR3 is 17 residues. The V end lost 4 bases, the J end lost 2 bases, and 19 bases lay between the germline ends. The DNA of the CDR3 is TGTGCCAGCAGCACACCCGTAGCGGGACAGACCTACAATGAGCAGTTCTTC. It specifies CASSTPVAGQTYNEQFF.

V gene TRBV6-1 combines with J gene TRBJ1-2; a possible D gene is TRBD1 (6 bases). The germline CDR1 and CDR2 sequences are MNHNS and SASEGT. The CDR3 runs to 16 residues. The V gene lost 5 bases and the J gene lost 0 bases, with 16 bases spanning the gap. Written as DNA, the CDR3 is TGTGCCAGCAGTCAAAGGGGGGGGAGCCCTAACTATGGCTACACCTTC. This codes for CASSQRGGSPNYGYTF.

The chain employs TRBV11-2 and TRBJ2-5, with 8 bases lining up with TRBD2. The junction had 9 bases not matched to a gene; V was cut back by 5 bases and J by 4 bases. CDR3 length equals 15 residues. Germline V CDR1 and CDR2: SGHAT, FQNNGV. The CDR3 loop reads CASSELAGIGETQYF. The CDR3, as DNA: TGTGCCAGCAGCGAATTAGCGGGGATAGGAGAGACCCAGTACTTC.

V usage is TRBV3-1 and J usage is TRBJ1-5; no reliable D call. The CDR3 covers 13 residues. The V end was cut by 0 bases, the J end by 4 bases, with 4 bases between. CDR1 LGHDT and CDR2 YNNKEL come from the germline V gene (reference sequence). CDR3 coding DNA: TGTGCCAGCAGCCAAGACAGGAATCAGCCCCAGCATTTT. Translated, it gives CASSQDRNQPQHF.

The V and J genes are TRBV6-1 and TRBJ1-5; D is perhaps TRBD1 (5 bases). Looked up from germline, CDR1 is MNHNS and CDR2 is SASEGT. V was clipped by 0 bases and J by 5 bases, with 14 bases between them. CDR3 length: 16 residues. As DNA, the CDR3 is TGTGCCAGCAGTGAAGCAAGGGGAGTAATGGATCAGCCCCAGCATTTT. Amino acids: CASSEARGVMDQPQHF.

The chain employs TRBV28 and TRBJ2-7; D is possibly TRBD1 (6 bases). Per germline, CDR1 MDHEN and CDR2 SYDVKM. This CDR3 is built from 13 residues. The V and J ends lost 7 bases and 6 bases respectively, with 16 bases between them. The chain's CDR3 is CASKYRETGEQYF. In DNA form, the CDR3 reads TGTGCCAGCAAGTACAGGGAAACGGGCGAGCAGTACTTC.

This chain connects TRBV30 to TRBJ1-1, with a tentative D call TRBD1 (6 bases). CDR3 size: 12 residues. The V end was cut by 7 bases, the J end by 3 bases, with 12 bases between. Germline V CDR1 and CDR2: GTSNPN, SVGIG (reference sequence). Written as DNA, the CDR3 is TGTGCCTACTCGGACAGTGACACTGAAGCTTTCTTT. Its protein product is CAYSDSDTEAFF.

This chain uses TRBV11-2 with TRBJ2-7; a weak D match, TRBD1 (6 bases). CDR1 is SGHAT, CDR2 FQNNGV, per germline. The V end lost 2 bases, the J end lost 0 bases, and 11 bases lay between the germline ends. The CDR3 totals 15 residues. This chain's CDR3 is CASSLQRGSSYEQYF. For the CDR3, the DNA is TGTGCCAGCAGCTTACAGAGGGGGAGCTCCTACGAGCAGTACTTC.

V usage is TRBV2 and J usage is TRBJ2-2; D may be TRBD1 (5 bases). Trimming took 7 bases from V and 4 from J, leaving 13 bases between them. The CDR3 covers 14 residues. The germline V gene has CDR1 SNHLY and CDR2 FYNNEI. CDR3 coding DNA: TGTGCCAGCATCCCCGGACAAAGCACCGGGGAGCTGTTTTTT. Protein sequence: CASIPGQSTGELFF.